Below, 19 T cell receptor beta chains from the same sample are listed, as sequenced in a study of OX40 agonist ivuxolimab in advanced cancers. Libraries came from the immunoSEQ multiplex PCR assay. The immuneACCESS repertoire file appears here via TCRdb, limited to in-frame rearrangements. These files lack a portion of the clones; in checked studies, under half of the deficit traces to unresolved V genes, and the cause of the others is not known. For this sample there are tens of thousands of clones; about 85% appear just once. Clones ranked in the top ten supply 1% to 1.3% of the sample. The material was CD4+ or CD8+ T cells sorted from blood, obtained in a trial of the OX40 agonist ivuxolimab. The receptors stem from an adult with an advanced solid tumor such as melanoma, head and neck, liver or kidney cancer.

The chain couples TRBV27 to TRBJ1-2; D might be TRBD1 (6 bases). V was pared by 5 bases and J by 4 bases, with 17 bases between. Germline V CDR1 and CDR2: MNHEY, SMNVEV (reference sequence). This CDR3 has 15 amino acids. CDR3 coding DNA: TGTGCCAGCAGTCGCAATGGGGGGCCCCTCTATGGCTACACCTTC. Protein: CASSRNGGPLYGYTF.

This clone was detected only a few times. The V gene is TRBV29-1, the J gene TRBJ2-7, with TRBD1 as a possible D gene (5 bases). Trimming took 6 bases from V and 6 from J, leaving 9 bases between them. Germline values: CDR1 SQVTM, CDR2 ANQGSEA. This CDR3 spans 10 amino acids. The DNA for the CDR3 is TGCAGCGTCAGGGTCAGCGAGCAGTACTTC. Protein product: CSVRVSEQYF.

A single count supports this clone. The genes are TRBV6-5 and TRBJ2-7; maybe TRBD1 (5 bases). Germline CDR1 and CDR2: MNHEY and SVGAGI. V was pared by 2 bases and J by 5 bases, with 10 bases between. This CDR3 comprises 13 residues. CDR3 sequence: CASSYGQGHEQYV. CDR3 nucleotides: TGTGCCAGCAGTTACGGCCAGGGCCACGAGCAGTACGTC.

This chain uses TRBV7-2 with TRBJ1-2, with D possibly being TRBD1 (6 bases). This CDR3 has 12 residues. Germline assignment: CDR1 SGHTA and CDR2 FQGNSA. With 5 bases removed from V and 5 bases from J, the gap between germline ends came to 9 bases. The CDR3 is CASSEDSYGYTF. The CDR3 region has the DNA TGTGCCAGCAGCGAGGACAGTTATGGCTACACCTTC.

This clone appeared a single time. The chain links TRBV19 to TRBJ2-4, with unresolved D. This CDR3 contains 15 residues. The germline V gene has CDR1 LNHDA and CDR2 SQIVND (reference sequence). The germline V and J ends were trimmed by 2 bases and 10 bases, with 18 bases remaining between them. The CDR3 region has the DNA TGTGCCAGTAGTATAACCCCGAAGGGCACGGCTATTCAGTACTTC. It codes for CASSITPKGTAIQYF.

The gene calls are TRBV7-2 and TRBJ2-2, with D possibly being TRBD2 (5 bases). Germline V CDR1 and CDR2: SGHTA, FQGNSA. The CDR3 spans 13 residues. Trimming removed 5 bases from V and 6 bases from J, with 10 bases in between. The CDR3 DNA follows: TGTGCCAGCAGCCCTGGGCGGGCCGGGGAGCTGTTTTTT. Translating it yields CASSPGRAGELFF.

The CDR3 sequence: CASSTLTGTGPLYIQYF. In DNA, the CDR3 is TGTGCCAGTAGTACTCTTACCGGGACAGGGCCTTTGTACATTCAGTACTTC. This chain connects TRBV19 to TRBJ2-4; 9 positions agree with TRBD1. The V segment lost 4 bases and the J segment 8 bases; nucleotides outside the gene matches: 15. The CDR3 has 17 amino acids. Germline V lookup: CDR1 LNHDA, CDR2 SQIVND (reference sequence).

V gene TRBV7-6 combines with J gene TRBJ1-4, with D maybe TRBD1 (6 bases). The CDR3 spans 15 residues. V lost 1 base and J lost 6, with 12 bases in between. Germline loops: CDR1 SGHVS, CDR2 FNYEAQ. CDR3 DNA sequence: TGTGCCAGCAGCTTAGATACCGGGGGCCATGAAAAACTGTTTTTT. This translates into CASSLDTGGHEKLFF.

The rearrangement uses TRBV2 and TRBJ2-7, with D possibly being TRBD2 (5 bases). Looked up from germline, CDR1 is SNHLY and CDR2 is FYNNEI. V was clipped by 1 base and J by 6 bases, with 13 bases between them. The length of the CDR3 is 14 residues. In DNA form, the CDR3 reads TGTGCCAGCAGTGAAGTCCGGGGATGGTCCGAGCAGTACGTC. Translating gives CASSEVRGWSEQYV.

The rearrangement links TRBV12-5 to TRBJ2-3, with 9 bases matching TRBD2. The CDR3 is 16 residues long. The germline V gene has CDR1 LGHNT and CDR2 FRNRAP. Germline trimming cut 1 base from V and 3 bases from J; bases unmatched to any gene: 5. The CDR3 DNA reads as TGTGCTAGTGGTTTGGGTGCGGGGGGGCGTACAGATACGCAGTATTTT. Protein product: CASGLGAGGRTDTQYF. Supplemented by reference TRBV12-5 and TRBJ2-3, the full variable domain reads DARVTQTPRHKVTEMGQEVTMRCQPILGHNTVFWYRQTMMQGLELLAYFRNRAPLDDSGMPKDRFSAEMPDATLATLKIQPSEPRDSAVYFCASGLGAGGRTDTQYFGPGTRLTVL.

Written as DNA, the CDR3 is TGTGCCAGCAGCCGCGGACAGGGGCTCAACGAGCAGTACTTC. Translated, it gives CASSRGQGLNEQYF. The chain employs TRBV6-5 and TRBJ2-7; 9 bases match TRBD1. The CDR3 is 14 amino acids. The germline V gene encodes CDR1 MNHEY and CDR2 SVGAGI. J lost 5 bases, V lost 6 bases, and 8 bases had no gene match.

V usage is TRBV7-3 and J usage is TRBJ2-3, with 9 bases aligning to TRBD2. The V and J ends lost 5 bases and 2 bases, in that order; junction bases with no gene match: 8. CDR1 is SGHTA, CDR2 FQGTGA, per germline. The CDR3 is made up of 16 amino acids. CDR3 amino acids: CASSPTSGGTTDTQYF. Written as DNA, the CDR3 is TGTGCCAGCAGCCCTACGAGCGGGGGGACCACAGATACGCAGTATTTT.

V is TRBV2 and J is TRBJ1-2, with 7 bases aligning to TRBD1. With V trimmed by 8 bases and J by 2 bases, 5 bases remained unmatched. Germline loops: CDR1 SNHLY, CDR2 FYNNEI. The CDR3 contains 13 residues. The CDR3 is CASLTGVNYGYTF. CDR3 sequence (DNA): TGTGCCAGCTTAACAGGGGTAAACTATGGCTACACCTTC.

This rearrangement joins TRBV9 to TRBJ1-5, with TRBD1 matching 9 bases. The CDR3 runs 15 residues. Trimming cost V 0 bases and J 6 bases; bases outside gene matches: 4. The germline CDR1 and CDR2 sequences are SGDLS and YYNGEE. The CDR3 bases are TGTGCCAGCAGCGTAGGGACAGGGGACGGTCAGCCCCAGCATTTT. This gives the protein CASSVGTGDGQPQHF. Supplemented by reference TRBV9 and TRBJ1-5, the full variable domain reads DSGVTQTPKHLITATGQRVTLRCSPRSGDLSVYWYQQSLDQGLQFLIQYYNGEERAKGNILERFSAQQFPDLHSELNLSSLELGDSALYFCASSVGTGDGQPQHFGDGTRLSIL.

This chain joins TRBV19 and TRBJ2-2; 11 nucleotides line up with TRBD2. The CDR3 covers 15 residues. Germline CDR1 is LNHDA and CDR2 is SQIVND (reference sequence). Trimming took 1 base from V and 6 from J; bases not matched to a gene: 1. The CDR3, as DNA: TGTGCCAGTAGTATAGGGACTAGCGGGCCCGGGGAGCTGTTTTTT. Amino acids: CASSIGTSGPGELFF. Complete variable domain (other parts from reference TRBV19 and TRBJ2-2): DGGITQSPKYLFRKEGQNVTLSCEQNLNHDAMYWYRQDPGQGLRLIYYSQIVNDFQKGDIAEGYSVSREKKESFPLTVTSAQKNPTAFYLCASSIGTSGPGELFFGEGSRLTVL.

The chain carries TRBV19 and TRBJ2-5; 9 bases line up with TRBD2. The CDR3 length is 15 residues. CDR1 is LNHDA and CDR2 is SQIVND in the germline V gene (reference sequence). The J segment lost 1 base and the V segment lost 3 bases, leaving 3 bases of the junction unmatched. CDR3 coding DNA: TGTGCCAGTAGTATCTCGACTAGCGGCCAAGAGACCCAGTACTTC. Its translation is CASSISTSGQETQYF.

The J gene is TRBJ1-4, the V gene TRBV6-5; 8 nucleotides agree with TRBD1. From germline, CDR1 is MNHEY and CDR2 SVGAGI. The V gene end was trimmed by 4 bases and the J gene end by 5 bases; junction bases not matched to a gene: 3. The CDR3 sequence is 14 residues long. CDR3 region: CASSSRGLNEKLFF. In DNA, the CDR3 is TGTGCCAGCAGTTCCAGGGGGCTGAATGAAAAACTGTTTTTT.

The rearrangement links TRBV4-2 to TRBJ2-5; TRBD1 matches at 10 bases. After removal of 0 bases from V and 4 bases from J, the junction contained 2 bases not matched to a gene. This CDR3 has 15 amino acids. CDR1 is LGHNA and CDR2 is YNFKEQ in the germline V gene. The CDR3 DNA sequence: TGTGCCAGCAGCCAAGACCGGGACAGGGGAGAGACCCAGTACTTC. This gives the protein CASSQDRDRGETQYF.

This clone was detected only a few times. The rearrangement uses TRBV21-1 and TRBJ1-2. TRBV21-1 is deemed a pseudogene. This CDR3 has 14 residues. CDR3 DNA: TGTGCCAGCAGCCCTCCCGGGGGTAACTATGGCTACACCTTC. It yields the protein CASSPPGGNYGYTF.